The entry below describes one T cell receptor (beta chain). The antigen is unknown. Germline V gene data show CDR1 as SGDLS and CDR2 as YYNGEE. This CDR3 is built from 17 residues. Trimming removed 0 bases from V and 2 bases from J, with 15 bases in between. Treatment in this sample: approximately 18 received Ad26.COV2.S at low or high dose, single or two shots; roughly five received placebo; per-sample allocation not given. Sampling occurred on day 63 after the first vaccine or placebo injection. An Ad26 vector that expressed Wuhan-strain SARS-CoV-2 spike constituted the vaccine. These data are taken from a study of Ad26.COV2.S vaccination and SARS-CoV-2 variants. Study details: Intramuscularly, Ad26.COV2.S was given either once or twice, 56 days apart.

This table comes from immunoSEQ multiplex PCR, and its TCRdb copy is limited to in-frame clones, with some not included. This sample yields approximately 410,000 clones, of which 88% are seen a single time; around 3.6% belongs to the top ten. General study results and limits: Reportedly, spike-specific CD8+ and CD4+ T cell responses achieved substantial breadth once vaccination had taken place.

The clonotype comes from a person between 18 and 59 years old who received the Ad26.COV2.S COVID-19 vaccine or a placebo. V usage is TRBV9 and J usage is TRBJ2-1; D may match TRBD1 or TRBD2 (5 bases each). The specimen was peripheral blood, collected in a trial of Ad26.COV2.S vaccine versus placebo. The CDR3 is CASSVGGYRQTYNEQFF. The CDR3 DNA is TGTGCCAGCAGCGTAGGAGGGTACAGACAGACCTACAATGAGCAGTTCTTC.